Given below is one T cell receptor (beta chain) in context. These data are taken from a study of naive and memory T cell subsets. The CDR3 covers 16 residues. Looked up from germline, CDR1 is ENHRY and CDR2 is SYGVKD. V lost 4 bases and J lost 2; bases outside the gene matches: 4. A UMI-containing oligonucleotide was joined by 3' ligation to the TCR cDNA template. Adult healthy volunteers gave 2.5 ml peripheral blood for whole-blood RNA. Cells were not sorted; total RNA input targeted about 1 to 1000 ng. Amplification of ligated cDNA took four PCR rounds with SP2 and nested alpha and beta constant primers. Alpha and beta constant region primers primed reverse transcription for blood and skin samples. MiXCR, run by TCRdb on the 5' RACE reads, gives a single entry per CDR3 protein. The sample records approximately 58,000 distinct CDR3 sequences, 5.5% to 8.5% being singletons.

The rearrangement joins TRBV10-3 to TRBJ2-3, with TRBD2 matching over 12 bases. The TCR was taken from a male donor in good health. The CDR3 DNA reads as TGTGCCATCAGTGGGACTAGCGGGGAAGTCACAGATACGCAGTATTTT. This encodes CAISGTSGEVTDTQYF.